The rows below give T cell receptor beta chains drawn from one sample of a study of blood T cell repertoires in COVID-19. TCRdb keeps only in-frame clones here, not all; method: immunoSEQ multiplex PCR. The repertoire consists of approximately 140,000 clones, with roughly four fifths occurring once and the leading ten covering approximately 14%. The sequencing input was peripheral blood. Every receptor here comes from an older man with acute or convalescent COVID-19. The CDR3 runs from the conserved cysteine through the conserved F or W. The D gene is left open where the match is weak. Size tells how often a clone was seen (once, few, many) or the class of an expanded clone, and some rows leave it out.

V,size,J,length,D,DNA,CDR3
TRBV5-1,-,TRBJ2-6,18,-,TGCGCCAGCAGCTCCGGAACAGGTCCGACCTCTGGGGCCAACGTCCTGACTTTC,CASSSGTGPTSGANVLTF
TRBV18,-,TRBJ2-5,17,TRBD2,TGTGCCAGCTCACCTTTAATTGGACTAGCGGGGGAAGAGACCCAGTACTTC,CASSPLIGLAGEETQYF
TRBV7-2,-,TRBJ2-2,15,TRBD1,TGTGCCAGCAGCGCGGGACAGGGTGACACCGGGGAGCTGTTTTTT,CASSAGQGDTGELFF
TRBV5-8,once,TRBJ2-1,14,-,TGTGCCAGCAGCTTGGAAGGACTTTACAATGAGCAGTTCTTC,CASSLEGLYNEQFF
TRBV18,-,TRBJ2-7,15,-,TGTGCCAGCTCACCACCGACATCCAGGGGCGACGAGCAGTACTTC,CASSPPTSRGDEQYF
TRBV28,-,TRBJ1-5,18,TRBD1,TGTGCCACCTCTCCGGACAGGGGAGGGGTGGGGCGCAATCAGCCCCAGCATTTT,CATSPDRGGVGRNQPQHF
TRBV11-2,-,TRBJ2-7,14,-,TGTGCCAGCAGCTTAGATGGACTGACGGGGGAGCAGTACTTC,CASSLDGLTGEQYF
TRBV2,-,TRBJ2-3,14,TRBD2,TGTGCCAGCGGACTAGCGGGGGGGCCAAAGCCGCAGTATTTT,CASGLAGGPKPQYF
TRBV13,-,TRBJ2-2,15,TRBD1,TGTGCCAGCAGCGCGGGACAGGGCTGGTCCGGGGAGCTGTTTTTT,CASSAGQGWSGELFF
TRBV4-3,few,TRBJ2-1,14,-,TGCGCCAGCAGCCAAGACCGGCAGGCTGGTGAGCAGTTCTTC,CASSQDRQAGEQFF
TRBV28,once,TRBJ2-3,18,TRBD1,TGTGCCAGCAGTTTCCCTAACAGGGGGCCTTCTAGCACAGATACGCAGTATTTT,CASSFPNRGPSSTDTQYF
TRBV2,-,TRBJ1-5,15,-,TGTGCCAGCAGTTGGACGGGGGGCCCTAATCAGCCCCAGCATTTT,CASSWTGGPNQPQHF
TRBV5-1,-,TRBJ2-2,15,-,TGCGCCAGCAGCCACAGCCCAAAGGACACCGGGGAGCTGTTTTTT,CASSHSPKDTGELFF
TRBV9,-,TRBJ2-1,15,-,TGTGCCAGCACCCCTTCGGCAGGTAGAGAGAATGAGCAGTTCTTC,CASTPSAGRENEQFF
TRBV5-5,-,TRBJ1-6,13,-,TGTGCCAGCGCGTCAGGGCGCGAATCACCCCTCCACTTT,CASASGRESPLHF
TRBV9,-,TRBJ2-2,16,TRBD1,TGTGCCAGCAGCGTAGAGGGGGCCTGGAACACCGGGGAGCTGTTTTTT,CASSVEGAWNTGELFF
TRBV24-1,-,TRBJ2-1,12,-,TGTGCCACCGAGGGTAGCGGCGATGAGCAGTTCTTC,CATEGSGDEQFF
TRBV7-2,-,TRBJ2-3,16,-,TGTGCCAGCAGCTCGGGATCCGGGTCCGGCACAGATACGCAGTATTTT,CASSSGSGSGTDTQYF
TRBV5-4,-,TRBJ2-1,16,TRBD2,TGTGCCAGCAGTCGGGGGGGGGACACCACCTACAATGAGCAGTTCTTC,CASSRGGDTTYNEQFF
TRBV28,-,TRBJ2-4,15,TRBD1,TGTGCCAGCAAGTCCCAGGGGGCCCAAGCAAACATTCAGTACTTC,CASKSQGAQANIQYF
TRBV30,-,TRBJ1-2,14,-,TGTGCCTGGAAGAAGCAGGGTGCGAACTATGGCTACACCTTC,CAWKKQGANYGYTF
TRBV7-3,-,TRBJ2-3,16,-,TGTGCCAGCAGCCCCAACAGTTTACGGAGCACAGATACGCAGTATTTT,CASSPNSLRSTDTQYF
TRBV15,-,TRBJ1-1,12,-,TGTGCCACCAGGTTTAGTAACAGTGAAGCTTTCTTT,CATRFSNSEAFF
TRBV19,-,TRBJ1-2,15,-,TGTGCCAGTAAGGAGGGCGCAGGGCTCCGGGATGGCTACACCTTC,CASKEGAGLRDGYTF
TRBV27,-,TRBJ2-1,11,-,TGTGCCAGCAGACTTTTTAGTAAGTGGTTCTTC,CASRLFSKWFF
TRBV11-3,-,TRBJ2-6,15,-,TGTGCCAGCAGCTTAGGAGGAACTGGGGCCAACGTCCTGACTTTC,CASSLGGTGANVLTF
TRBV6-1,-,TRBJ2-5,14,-,TGTGCCAGCAGTGAAAGTGGGGAGGTAGAGACCCAGTACTTC,CASSESGEVETQYF
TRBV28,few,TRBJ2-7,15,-,TGTGCCAGCAGGGTAGGAGGCCTTAGCTCCTACGAGCAGTACTTC,CASRVGGLSSYEQYF
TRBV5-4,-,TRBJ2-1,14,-,TGTGCCAGCAGCCCAGCGGGCTCCTACAATGAGCAGTTCTTC,CASSPAGSYNEQFF
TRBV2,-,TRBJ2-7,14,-,TGTGCCAGCAGTTCGATCAGGGGATTATACGAGCAGTACTTC,CASSSIRGLYEQYF
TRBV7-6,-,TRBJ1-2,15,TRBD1,TGTGCCAGCAGCCCACGGACAGGGGTAAACTATGGCTACACCTTC,CASSPRTGVNYGYTF
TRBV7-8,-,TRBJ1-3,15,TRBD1,TGTGCCAGCAGCCAGGCAGGGGGCGGTGGAAACACCATATATTTT,CASSQAGGGGNTIYF
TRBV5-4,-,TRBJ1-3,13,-,TGTGCCAGCAGCTTGGACAGAGGAAACACCATATATTTT,CASSLDRGNTIYF
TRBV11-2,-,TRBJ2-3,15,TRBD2,TGTGCCAGCAGCTTGATGGGGGGGACTTCGGATACGCAGTATTTT,CASSLMGGTSDTQYF
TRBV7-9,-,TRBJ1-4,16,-,TGTGCCAGCAGCTTAAAATCAACCTTACAGGGCGAAAAACTGTTTTTT,CASSLKSTLQGEKLFF
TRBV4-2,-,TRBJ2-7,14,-,TGTGCCAGCAGCACATTCCCCAGGGGATACGAGCAGTACTTC,CASSTFPRGYEQYF
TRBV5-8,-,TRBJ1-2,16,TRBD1,TGTGCCAGCAGCGCTTACGGGACAGGCGCAGACTATGGCTACACCTTC,CASSAYGTGADYGYTF
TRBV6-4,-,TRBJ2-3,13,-,TGTGCCAGCAGTGACTCCCTCCCGGGTACGCAGTATTTT,CASSDSLPGTQYF
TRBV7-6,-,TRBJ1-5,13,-,TGTGCCAGCAGCCCGTATAGCAATCAGCCCCAGCATTTT,CASSPYSNQPQHF
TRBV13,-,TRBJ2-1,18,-,TGTGCCAGCAGCTCTCGGGAGCCTTCGTCGAGCTCCTACAATGAGCAGTTCTTC,CASSSREPSSSSYNEQFF
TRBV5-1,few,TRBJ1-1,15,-,TGCGCCAGCAGCTTGGGCGCGACACGGGGCACTGAAGCTTTCTTT,CASSLGATRGTEAFF
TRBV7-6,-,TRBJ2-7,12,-,TGTGCCAGCAGCTTAGACGGCCCTAGGAAGTACTTC,CASSLDGPRKYF
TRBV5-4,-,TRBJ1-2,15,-,TGTGCCAGCAGCTGGGGGGGTAGTAAGGGCTATGGCTACACCTTC,CASSWGGSKGYGYTF
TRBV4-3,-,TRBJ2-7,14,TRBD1,TGCGCCAGCAGTGAGGACAGGGACTCCTACGAGCAGTACTTC,CASSEDRDSYEQYF
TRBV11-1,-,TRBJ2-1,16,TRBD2,TGTGCCAGCAGCTTAGCCCAGCGGGGGGGCCTCAATGAGCAGTTCTTC,CASSLAQRGGLNEQFF
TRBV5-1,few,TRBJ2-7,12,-,TGCGCCAGCAGTTCCTCCCTGTACGAGCAGTACTTC,CASSSSLYEQYF
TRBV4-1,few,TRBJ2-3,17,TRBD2,TGCGCCAGCAGCCAGGGCGACAGCGGGGGGGCCACAGATACGCAGTATTTT,CASSQGDSGGATDTQYF
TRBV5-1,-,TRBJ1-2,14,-,TGCGCCCGCCGCTGGGCGGGGGGGACTAATGGCTACACCTTC,CARRWAGGTNGYTF
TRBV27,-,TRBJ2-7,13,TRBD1,TGTGCCAGCAGCTACAGGGGTGACTACGAGCAGTACTTC,CASSYRGDYEQYF
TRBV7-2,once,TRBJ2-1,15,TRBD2,TGTGCCAGCAGGGGCGGGGGGGCGTATAGGAATGAGCAGTTCTTC,CASRGGGAYRNEQFF
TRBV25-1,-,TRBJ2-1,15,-,TGTGCCAGCAGTGAATCCGGGGATATTGCCAATGAGCAGTTCTTC,CASSESGDIANEQFF
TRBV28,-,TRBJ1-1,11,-,TGTGCCAGCAGTCGGTCAACTGAAGCTTTCTTT,CASSRSTEAFF
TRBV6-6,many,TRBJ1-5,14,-,TGTGCCAGCAATCTAAATCCCGGCAATCAGCCCCAGCATTTT,CASNLNPGNQPQHF
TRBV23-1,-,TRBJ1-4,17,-,TGCGCCAGCAGTCATACCGGGACACCCACAACTAATGAAAAACTGTTTTTT,CASSHTGTPTTNEKLFF
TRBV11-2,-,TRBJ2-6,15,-,TGTGCCAGCAGCTCACAGTTCTCTGGGGCCAACGTCCTGACTTTC,CASSSQFSGANVLTF